The next 5 T cell receptor beta chains were all read from a single sample in a study of shared clonotypes between healthy human individuals. Sequencing was performed with immunoSEQ multiplex PCR; in TCRdb, only in-frame clones are kept and a portion is missing. The sample has over a million clones; about 96% are singletons. The source material was naive CD4+ T cells sorted from blood. Noted subset: CD45RA+ positively selected. Every receptor here comes from a man under 40 in good health.

The chain recombines TRBV29-1 with TRBJ2-1, with a tentative D call TRBD2 (6 bases). Looked up from germline, CDR1 is SQVTM and CDR2 is ANQGSEA. This CDR3 is 12 amino acids long. Written as DNA, the CDR3 is TGCGCCGGGAGTAAAGATGGCCATGAGCAGTTCTTC. It is translated as CAGSKDGHEQFF.

This clone has only one observation. The chain recombines TRBV15 with TRBJ2-1; TRBD2 aligns across 11 bases. J lost 7 bases, V lost 2 bases, and 10 bases had no gene match. The CDR3 has 17 amino acids. Germline V lookup: CDR1 LNHNV, CDR2 YYDKDF (reference sequence). CDR3 region: CATSRHKLAGVPNEQFF. The CDR3 bases are TGTGCCACCAGCAGACATAAACTAGCGGGAGTGCCTAATGAGCAGTTCTTC. The full variable domain, completed using reference TRBV15 and TRBJ2-1, is DAMVIQNPRYQVTQFGKPVTLSCSQTLNHNVMYWYQQKSSQAPKLLFHYYDKDFNNEADTPDNFQSRRPNTSFCFLDIRSPGLGDTAMYLCATSRHKLAGVPNEQFFGPGTRLTVL.

The chain joins TRBV5-6 to TRBJ2-2; no firm D call. Trimming removed 3 bases from V and 9 bases from J, with 9 bases in between. There are 12 residues in the CDR3. Germline V gene lookup returns CDR1 SGHDT and CDR2 YYEEEE. The CDR3 region has the DNA TGTGCCAGCAGCTCCAATAGTAGGGAGCTGTTTTTT. Translated, it gives CASSSNSRELFF.

DNA for the CDR3: TGTGCCGTAAATCCTGGGTACAATGAGCAGTTCTTC. Translation gives CAVNPGYNEQFF. The gene calls are TRBV2 and TRBJ2-1; D gene unclear. CDR1 is SNHLY, CDR2 FYNNEI, per germline. The CDR3 is 12 residues long. V dropped 11 bases and J dropped 4 bases, with 12 bases sitting between them.

The chain has TRBV19 and TRBJ1-1; 9 nucleotides agree with TRBD1. The CDR3 has 18 amino acids. The V and J ends lost 5 bases and 1 base, in that order; junction bases with no gene match: 14. Germline-derived CDR1 and CDR2 are LNHDA and SQIVND (reference sequence). DNA for the CDR3: TGTGCCAGTAGTCCACACACAGGGGGCGTTTCGCCGAACACTGAAGCTTTCTTT. It encodes CASSPHTGGVSPNTEAFF.